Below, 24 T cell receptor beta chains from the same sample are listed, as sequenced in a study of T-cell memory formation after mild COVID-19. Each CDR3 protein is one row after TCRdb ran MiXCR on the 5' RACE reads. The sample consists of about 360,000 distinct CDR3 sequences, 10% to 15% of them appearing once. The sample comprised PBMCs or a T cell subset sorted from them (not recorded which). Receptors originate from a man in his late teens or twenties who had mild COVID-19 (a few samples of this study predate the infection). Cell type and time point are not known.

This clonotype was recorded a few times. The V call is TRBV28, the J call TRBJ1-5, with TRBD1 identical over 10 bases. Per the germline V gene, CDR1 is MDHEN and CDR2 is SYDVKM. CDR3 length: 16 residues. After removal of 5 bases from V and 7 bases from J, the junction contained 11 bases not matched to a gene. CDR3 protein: CASSPPGQGMGQPQHF. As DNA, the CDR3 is TGTGCCAGCAGTCCACCGGGACAGGGGATGGGGCAGCCCCAGCATTTT.

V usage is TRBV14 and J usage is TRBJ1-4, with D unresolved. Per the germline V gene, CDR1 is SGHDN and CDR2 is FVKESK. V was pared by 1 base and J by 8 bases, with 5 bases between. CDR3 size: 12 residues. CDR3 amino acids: CASSQVKEKLFF. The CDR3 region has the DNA TGTGCCAGCAGCCAAGTAAAGGAAAAACTGTTTTTT.

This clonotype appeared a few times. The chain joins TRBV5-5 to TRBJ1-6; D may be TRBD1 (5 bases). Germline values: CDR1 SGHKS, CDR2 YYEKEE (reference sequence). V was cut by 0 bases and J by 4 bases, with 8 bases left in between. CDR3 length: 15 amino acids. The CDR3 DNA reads TGTGCCAGCAGCTTGGGGGGGGTGTATAATTCACCCCTCCACTTT. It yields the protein CASSLGGVYNSPLHF. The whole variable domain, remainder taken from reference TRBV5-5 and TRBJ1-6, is DAGVTQSPTHLIKTRGQQVTLRCSPISGHKSVSWYQQVLGQGPQFIFQYYEKEERGRGNFPDRFSARQFPNYSSELNVNALLLGDSALYLCASSLGGVYNSPLHFGNGTRLTVT.

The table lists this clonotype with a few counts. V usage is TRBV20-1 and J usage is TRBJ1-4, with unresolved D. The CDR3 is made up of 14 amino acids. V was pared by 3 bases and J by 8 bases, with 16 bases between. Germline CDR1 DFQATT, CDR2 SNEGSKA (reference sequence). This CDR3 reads CSARSPARVEKLFF. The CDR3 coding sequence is TGCAGTGCTAGGTCGCCAGCTAGAGTCGAAAAACTGTTTTTT.

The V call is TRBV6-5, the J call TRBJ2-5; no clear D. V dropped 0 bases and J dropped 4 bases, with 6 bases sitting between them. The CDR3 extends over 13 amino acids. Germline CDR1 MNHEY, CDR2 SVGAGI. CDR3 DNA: TGTGCCAGCAGTTACTCGCCCAGAGAGACCCAGTACTTC. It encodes CASSYSPRETQYF.

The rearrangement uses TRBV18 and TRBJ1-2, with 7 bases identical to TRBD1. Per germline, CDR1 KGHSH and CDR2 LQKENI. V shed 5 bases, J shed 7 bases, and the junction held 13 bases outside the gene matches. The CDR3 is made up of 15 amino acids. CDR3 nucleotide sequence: TGTGCCAGCTCATCCCAGGAGGAGGGGGCGTCTGGCTACACCTTC. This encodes CASSSQEEGASGYTF.

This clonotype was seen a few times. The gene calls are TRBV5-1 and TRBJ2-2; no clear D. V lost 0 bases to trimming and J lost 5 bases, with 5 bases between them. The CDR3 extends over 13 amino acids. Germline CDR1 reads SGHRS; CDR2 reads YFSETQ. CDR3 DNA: TGCGCCAGCAGCTTGGCAATAACCGGGGAGCTGTTTTTT. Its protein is CASSLAITGELFF.

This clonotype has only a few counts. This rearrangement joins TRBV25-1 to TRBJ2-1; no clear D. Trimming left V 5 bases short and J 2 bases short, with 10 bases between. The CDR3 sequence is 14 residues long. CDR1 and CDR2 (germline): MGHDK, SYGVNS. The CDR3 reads CASSPLQTYNEQFF. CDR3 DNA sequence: TGTGCCAGCAGTCCCCTACAGACCTACAATGAGCAGTTCTTC.

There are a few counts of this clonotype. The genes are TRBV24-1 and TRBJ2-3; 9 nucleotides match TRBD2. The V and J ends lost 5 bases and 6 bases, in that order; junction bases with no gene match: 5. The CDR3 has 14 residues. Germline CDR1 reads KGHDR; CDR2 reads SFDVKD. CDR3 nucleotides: TGTGCCACCAGTGCAGCGGGGGGAACGGATACGCAGTATTTT. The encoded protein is CATSAAGGTDTQYF.

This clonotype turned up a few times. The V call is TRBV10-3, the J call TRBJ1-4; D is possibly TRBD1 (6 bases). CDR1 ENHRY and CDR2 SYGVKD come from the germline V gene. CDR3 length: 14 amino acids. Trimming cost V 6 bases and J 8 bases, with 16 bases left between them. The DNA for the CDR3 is TGTGCCATCAGAAGTGGGGAACAGGGCGAAAAACTGTTTTTT. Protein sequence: CAIRSGEQGEKLFF.

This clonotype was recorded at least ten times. The CDR3 coding sequence is TGCAGTGCTAGAGATCTCGCAGGCTCCTACGAGCAGTACGTC. Translating gives CSARDLAGSYEQYV. This chain links TRBV20-1 with TRBJ2-7, with no clear D. Germline lookup yields CDR1 DFQATT and CDR2 SNEGSKA (reference sequence). The CDR3 runs to 14 residues. V lost 0 bases to trimming and J lost 0 bases, with 9 bases between them.

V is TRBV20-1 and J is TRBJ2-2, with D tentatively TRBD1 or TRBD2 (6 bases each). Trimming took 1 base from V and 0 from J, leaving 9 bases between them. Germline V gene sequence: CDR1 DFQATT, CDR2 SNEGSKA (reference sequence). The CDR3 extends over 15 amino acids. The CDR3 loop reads CSARVGGANTGELFF. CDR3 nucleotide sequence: TGCAGTGCTAGAGTGGGGGGCGCGAACACCGGGGAGCTGTTTTTT.

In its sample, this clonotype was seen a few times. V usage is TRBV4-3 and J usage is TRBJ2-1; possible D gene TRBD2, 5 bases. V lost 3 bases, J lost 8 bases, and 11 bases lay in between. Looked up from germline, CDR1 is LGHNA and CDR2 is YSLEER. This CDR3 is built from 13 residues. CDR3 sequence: CASSQATRDEQFF. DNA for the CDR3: TGCGCCAGCAGCCAGGCCACTAGGGATGAGCAGTTCTTC.

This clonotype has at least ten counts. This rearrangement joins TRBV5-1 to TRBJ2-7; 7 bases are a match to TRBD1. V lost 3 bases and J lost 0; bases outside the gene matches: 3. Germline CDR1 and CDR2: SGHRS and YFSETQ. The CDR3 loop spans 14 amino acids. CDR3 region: CASSSRDSSYEQYF. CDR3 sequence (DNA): TGCGCCAGCAGCTCCCGGGACAGCTCCTACGAGCAGTACTTC.

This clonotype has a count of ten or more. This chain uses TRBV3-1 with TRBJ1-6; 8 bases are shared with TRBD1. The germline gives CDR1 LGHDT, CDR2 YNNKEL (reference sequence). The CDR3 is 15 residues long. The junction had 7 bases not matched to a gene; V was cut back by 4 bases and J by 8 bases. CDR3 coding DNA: TGTGCCAGCAGCCGCACAGGGGGTCTTGATTCACCCCTCCACTTT. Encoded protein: CASSRTGGLDSPLHF.

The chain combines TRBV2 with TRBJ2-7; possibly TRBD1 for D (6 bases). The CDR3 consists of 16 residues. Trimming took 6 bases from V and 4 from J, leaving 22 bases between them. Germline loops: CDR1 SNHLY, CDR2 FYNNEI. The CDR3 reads CASRRPAAGERYEQYF. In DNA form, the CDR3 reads TGTGCCAGCAGACGGCCGGCGGCAGGGGAACGGTACGAGCAGTACTTC.

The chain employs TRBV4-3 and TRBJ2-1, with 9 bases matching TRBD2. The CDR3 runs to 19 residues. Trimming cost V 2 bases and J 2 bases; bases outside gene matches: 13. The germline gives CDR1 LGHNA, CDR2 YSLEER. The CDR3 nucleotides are TGCGCCAGCAGCCAAAGGAGAGGGTATGAGCGGGGGGCCTACAATGAGCAGTTCTTC. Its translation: CASSQRRGYERGAYNEQFF.

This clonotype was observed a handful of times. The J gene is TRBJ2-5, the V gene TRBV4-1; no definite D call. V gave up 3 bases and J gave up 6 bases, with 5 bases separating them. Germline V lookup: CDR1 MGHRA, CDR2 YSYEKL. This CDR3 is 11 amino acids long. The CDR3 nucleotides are TGCGCCAGCAGCCACTTGAAGACCCAGTACTTC. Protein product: CASSHLKTQYF.

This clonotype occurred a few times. The CDR3 protein is CSVEEVPGANVLTF. CDR3 nucleotide sequence: TGCAGCGTTGAAGAAGTCCCTGGGGCCAACGTCCTGACTTTC. The V call is TRBV29-1, the J call TRBJ2-6; D gene uncertain. The CDR3 has 14 amino acids. Germline V gene data show CDR1 as SQVTM and CDR2 as ANQGSEA. The V end was cut by 0 bases, the J end by 2 bases, with 5 bases between.

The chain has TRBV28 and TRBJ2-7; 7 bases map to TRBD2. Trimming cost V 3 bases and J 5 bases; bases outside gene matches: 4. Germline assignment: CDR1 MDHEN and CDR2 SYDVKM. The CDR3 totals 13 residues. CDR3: CASSFGGRDEQYV. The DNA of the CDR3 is TGTGCCAGCAGTTTTGGAGGGAGGGACGAGCAGTACGTC.

The CDR3 DNA follows: TGTGCCAGCAGTCCCGGGCGGGGGGGATCCTACAATGAGCAGTTCTTC. It encodes CASSPGRGGSYNEQFF. The chain couples TRBV7-3 to TRBJ2-1; TRBD2 matches at 9 bases. From germline, CDR1 is SGHTA and CDR2 FQGTGA. The CDR3 runs 16 residues. With 6 bases clipped from V and 1 base from J, the junction kept 7 bases outside the gene matches. Full variable domain (rest looked up from reference TRBV7-3 and TRBJ2-1): GAGVSQTPSNKVTEKGKYVELRCDPISGHTALYWYRQSLGQGPEFLIYFQGTGAADDSGLPNDRFFAVRPEGSVSTLKIQRTERGDSAVYLCASSPGRGGSYNEQFFGPGTRLTVL.

CDR3 sequence (DNA): TGCGCCGCCTCCGGGGGGGCGAACACTGAAGCTTTCTTT. It yields the protein CAASGGANTEAFF. This rearrangement joins TRBV4-3 to TRBJ1-1; tentatively, D is TRBD1 (6 bases). CDR3 length equals 13 residues. V gave up 11 bases and J gave up 1 base, with 14 bases separating them. The germline CDR1 and CDR2 sequences are LGHNA and YSLEER.

The CDR3 here is CASSGQGGRETQYF. CDR3 DNA: TGTGCCAGCAGCGGGCAGGGAGGGCGAGAGACCCAGTACTTC. The chain joins TRBV7-2 to TRBJ2-5; TRBD2 aligns across 7 bases. The trim removed 5 bases at V and 4 bases at J, leaving 7 bases unmatched. The CDR3 covers 14 residues. CDR1 is SGHTA and CDR2 is FQGNSA in the germline V gene.

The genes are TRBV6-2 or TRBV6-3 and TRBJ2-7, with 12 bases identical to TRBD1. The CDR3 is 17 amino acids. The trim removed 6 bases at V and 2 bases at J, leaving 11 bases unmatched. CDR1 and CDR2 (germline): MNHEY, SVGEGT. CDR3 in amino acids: CASRRSRDRGPPYEQYV. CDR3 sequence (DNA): TGTGCCAGCAGAAGAAGCCGGGACAGGGGGCCTCCCTACGAGCAGTACGTC.